Listed here are 20 T cell receptor beta chains from one sample, sequenced in a study of blood T cells in healthy people across ages. Next came a second PCR, run for roughly 6 to 11 cycles, which used a sample-barcoded 5' primer along with a J-beta primer mix. TCRdb reanalysed the 5' RACE reads using MiXCR and keeps one entry per CDR3 protein. The data show about 900,000 distinct CDR3 sequences, around 48% seen once. The material sequenced was blood. The receptors stem from a man aged 25-45 years in good health.

This clonotype was counted only a few times. The rearrangement links TRBV20-1 to TRBJ1-1, with D perhaps TRBD1 (6 bases). This CDR3 has 11 residues. Germline V gene data show CDR1 as DFQATT and CDR2 as SNEGSKA (reference sequence). Between the trimmed V and J ends, which lost 3 bases and 7 bases, there was a span of 9 bases. In DNA, the CDR3 is TGCAGTGCTAGGGACAGTTTTGAAGCTTTCTTT. It specifies CSARDSFEAFF.

This clonotype was seen a handful of times. CDR3 in DNA: TGTGCCAGCAGCCGAGGCGGGCGATTAGGTGGATCACCCCTCCACTTT. It yields the protein CASSRGGRLGGSPLHF. J is TRBJ1-6 and V is TRBV3-1; D unclear. The CDR3 covers 16 residues. Germline loops: CDR1 LGHDT, CDR2 YNNKEL (reference sequence). V lost 4 bases and J lost 10, with 20 bases in between.

About this clonotype: Mismatch with germline at one junction end may stem from a read error. This sequence joins TRBV7-9 and TRBJ2-7; no clear D gene. The CDR3 extends over 13 amino acids. Per germline, CDR1 SEHNR and CDR2 FQNEAQ (reference sequence). CDR3 protein: CSSSTDNSYEQYF. CDR3 nucleotide sequence: TGTTCCAGCAGTACTGACAACTCCTACGAGCAGTACTTC.

The chain has TRBV21-1 and TRBJ2-1; the table's D call, TRBD2, has no DNA check behind it. TRBV21-1 is flagged as a pseudogene. CDR3 size: 17 residues. The CDR3 DNA sequence: TGTGCCAGCAGCAAGGCCGGACTAGCGGGGGTGTACAATGAGCAGTTCTTC. Translated, it gives CASSKAGLAGVYNEQFF.

The V call is TRBV3-1, the J call TRBJ2-7, with D uncertain. This CDR3 region has 14 residues. The germline V gene has CDR1 LGHDT and CDR2 YNNKEL (reference sequence). The V end was cut by 1 base, the J end by 6 bases, with 13 bases between. The CDR3 nucleotides are TGTGCCAGCAGCCAAGTCAGGACGTCGGGCGAGCAGTACTTC. This gives the protein CASSQVRTSGEQYF.

This chain joins TRBV6-1 and TRBJ2-7, with TRBD1 as a possible D gene (6 bases). The CDR3 loop spans 16 amino acids. Germline lookup yields CDR1 MNHNS and CDR2 SASEGT. V lost 0 bases to trimming and J lost 7 bases, with 19 bases between them. The CDR3 nucleotides read TGTGCCAGCAGTGAAGCAGGGCAGGGGTACTACAATGAGCAGTACTTC. Translation gives CASSEAGQGYYNEQYF.

With regard to this clonotype: The junction and the germline gene differ at one end; a read error may be behind it. This sequence joins TRBV7-8 and TRBJ1-4, with a weak D call TRBD1 (5 bases). The CDR3 length is 15 residues. Germline lookup yields CDR1 SGHVS and CDR2 FQNEAQ. The CDR3 sequence is CVSSSERGLTEKLFF. As DNA, the CDR3 is TGTGTCAGCAGCTCAGAACGGGGGTTGACGGAAAAACTGTTTTTT.

V is TRBV29-1 and J is TRBJ2-3; 10 bases line up with TRBD2. Trimming at V came to 0 bases and at J to 8 bases, leaving 23 bases not matched to a gene. The germline CDR1 and CDR2 sequences are SQVTM and ANQGSEA. There are 20 residues in the CDR3. CDR3 residues: CSVEDLHAGDPSGGQGTQYF. In DNA form, the CDR3 reads TGCAGCGTTGAAGACCTCCATGCAGGGGATCCTAGCGGGGGCCAGGGTACGCAGTATTTT.

There are a few counts of this clonotype. The rearrangement uses TRBV2 and TRBJ1-2, with 8 bases that match TRBD1. The CDR3 loop spans 14 amino acids. The J segment lost 4 bases and the V segment lost 7 bases, leaving 8 bases of the junction unmatched. Germline V gene sequence: CDR1 SNHLY, CDR2 FYNNEI. DNA of the CDR3: TGTGCCAGCACGGACAGGGATTGGGGCTATGGCTACACCTTC. This sequence encodes CASTDRDWGYGYTF.

As regards this clonotype: This could be a read error, since a much larger clone is one nucleotide away. The chain has TRBV6-6 and TRBJ2-7; the D gene is possibly TRBD1 (6 bases). This CDR3 spans 16 amino acids. Germline loops: CDR1 MNHNY, CDR2 SVGAGI (reference sequence). Trimming removed 6 bases from V and 7 bases from J, with 25 bases in between. DNA of the CDR3: TGTGCCAGCAGCCCCATGCGGCGGACAGAGGTCAATGAGCAGTACTTC. Residues: CASSPMRRTEVNEQYF.

The J gene is TRBJ2-6, the V gene TRBV25-1; D remains ambiguous. V lost 6 bases and J lost 2, with 11 bases in between. Per the germline V gene, CDR1 is MGHDK and CDR2 is SYGVNS. This CDR3 has 15 amino acids. In DNA form, the CDR3 reads TGTGCCAGCAGCACTGCTCTGGCTGGGGCCAACGTCCTGACTTTC. The encoded protein is CASSTALAGANVLTF. The complete variable domain, with remaining parts taken from reference TRBV25-1 and TRBJ2-6, reads EADIYQTPRYLVIGTGKKITLECSQTMGHDKMYWYQQDPGMELHLIHYSYGVNSTEKGDLSSESTVSRIRTEHFPLTLESARPSHTSQYLCASSTALAGANVLTFGAGSRLTVL.

Ten or more counts support this clonotype. The V and J genes are TRBV7-2 and TRBJ1-2; D gene ambiguous. The length of the CDR3 is 13 residues. Trimming pared 4 bases from V and 1 base from J, leaving 7 bases between. The germline V gene encodes CDR1 SGHTA and CDR2 FQGNSA. The CDR3 reads CASSSTYNYGYTF. The CDR3 DNA is TGTGCCAGCAGCTCGACCTATAACTATGGCTACACCTTC.

V and J are TRBV3-1 and TRBJ2-5; D unclear. This CDR3 is built from 13 residues. The germline V gene encodes CDR1 LGHDT and CDR2 YNNKEL (reference sequence). V was pared by 1 base and J by 7 bases, with 10 bases between. CDR3 bases: TGTGCCAGCAGCCAAGTCCCTAAGGGGACCCAGTACTTC. Translated: CASSQVPKGTQYF.

The rearrangement joins TRBV6-2 or TRBV6-3 to TRBJ2-7, with 12 bases fitting TRBD2. Germline V gives CDR1 MNHEY, CDR2 SVGEGT. The CDR3 spans 15 residues. V shed 7 bases, J shed 3 bases, and the junction held 7 bases outside the gene matches. The CDR3 region has the DNA TGTGCCAGCACCCGGACTAGCGGGGTTTTCTACGAGCAGTACTTC. Translated: CASTRTSGVFYEQYF.

The chain carries TRBV24-1 and TRBJ2-3; unclear D gene. The CDR3 extends over 11 amino acids. V dropped 3 bases and J dropped 9 bases, with 6 bases sitting between them. Germline-derived CDR1 and CDR2 are KGHDR and SFDVKD. The CDR3 region has the DNA TGTGCCACCAGTGATCATCGGACGCAGTATTTT. This encodes CATSDHRTQYF.

V usage is TRBV7-2 and J usage is TRBJ2-5; the match to TRBD1 covers 7 bases. This CDR3 is 15 amino acids long. V shed 3 bases and J 5 bases; nucleotides not matched to a gene: 9. Germline V lookup: CDR1 SGHTA, CDR2 FQGNSA. The DNA of the CDR3 is TGTGCCAGCAGCTTTCCGACAGGGTGGGTGGAGACCCAGTACTTC. Residues: CASSFPTGWVETQYF.

The genes are TRBV3-1 and TRBJ2-5; no clear D gene. Germline V gene lookup returns CDR1 LGHDT and CDR2 YNNKEL (reference sequence). This CDR3 is 15 amino acids long. V lost 0 bases and J 5 bases, leaving 13 bases between the germline ends. The chain's CDR3 is CASSQDVLVSETQYF. CDR3 in DNA: TGTGCCAGCAGCCAAGATGTTCTGGTTTCGGAGACCCAGTACTTC.

This chain joins TRBV9 and TRBJ2-5, with a tentative D call TRBD2 (6 bases). The length of the CDR3 is 17 residues. Trimming stripped 4 bases from V and 0 bases from J, with 19 bases between. Germline CDR1 reads SGDLS; CDR2 reads YYNGEE. The DNA of the CDR3 is TGTGCCAGCAGCAGAGGGGTCGGGAGCTTGTACCAAGAGACCCAGTACTTC. Translation gives CASSRGVGSLYQETQYF.

This clonotype was seen at least ten times. The rearrangement joins TRBV29-1 to TRBJ2-3, with TRBD2 identical over 7 bases. Unmatched junction bases numbered 7, after V lost 7 bases and J lost 0 bases. Germline V CDR1 and CDR2: SQVTM, ANQGSEA. This CDR3 contains 14 residues. Here the CDR3 reads CSAGERGSTDTQYF. The CDR3 nucleotides are TGCAGCGCTGGAGAGCGGGGCAGCACAGATACGCAGTATTTT.

J is TRBJ1-2 and V is TRBV12-3 or TRBV12-4; 7 bases map to TRBD1. This CDR3 comprises 14 residues. V shed 6 bases and J 4 bases; nucleotides not matched to a gene: 8. DNA for the CDR3: TGTGCCAGCAGACCTCGGGACAGCACCTATGGCTACACCTTC. It is translated as CASRPRDSTYGYTF.